The following is a T cell receptor beta chain sequence with its context. Researchers ran the PCR with 60 Vbeta and 13 Jbeta primers. TCRdb's copy holds only in-frame clones and misses some; the assay was immunoSEQ multiplex PCR. The sample consists of 180,000 or so clones, approximately 85% of them appearing once. The sample is drawn from a study of cytomegalovirus exposure and HLA in healthy donors. This CDR3 is 13 amino acids long. V dropped 8 bases and J dropped 2; count of bases not matched to a gene: 6. CDR1 is MNHEY and CDR2 is SMNVEV in the germline V gene (reference sequence). The chain uses TRBV27 and TRBJ2-7; TRBD1 aligns across 7 bases. This TCR was sampled from a man in his late teens or twenties in good health and CMV-seropositive. The specimen sequenced was PBMCs. The CDR3 loop reads CASGRTGPYEQYF. The DNA of the CDR3 is TGTGCCAGCGGCCGGACAGGACCCTACGAGCAGTACTTC.